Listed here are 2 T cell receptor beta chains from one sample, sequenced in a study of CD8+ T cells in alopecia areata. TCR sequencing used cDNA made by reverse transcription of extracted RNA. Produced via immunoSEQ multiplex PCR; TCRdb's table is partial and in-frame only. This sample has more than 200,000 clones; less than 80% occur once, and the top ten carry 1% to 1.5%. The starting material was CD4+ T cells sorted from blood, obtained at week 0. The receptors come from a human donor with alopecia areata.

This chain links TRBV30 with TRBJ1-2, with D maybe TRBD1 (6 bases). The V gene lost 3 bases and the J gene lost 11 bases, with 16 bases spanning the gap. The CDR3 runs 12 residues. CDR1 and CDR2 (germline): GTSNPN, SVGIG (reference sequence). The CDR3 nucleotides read TGTGCCTGGAGACCGGGGGCCCGTCGTTACACCTTC. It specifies CAWRPGARRYTF.

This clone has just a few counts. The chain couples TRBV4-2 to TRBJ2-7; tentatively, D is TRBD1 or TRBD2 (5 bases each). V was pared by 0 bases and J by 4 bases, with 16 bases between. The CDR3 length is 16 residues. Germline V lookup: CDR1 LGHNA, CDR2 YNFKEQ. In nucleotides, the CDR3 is TGTGCCAGCAGCCAAGATGAGGGGATGGGGATGTACGAGCAGTACTTC. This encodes CASSQDEGMGMYEQYF.